The following is a T cell receptor (beta chain) sequence with its context. This sample stems from a study of Ad26.COV2.S vaccination and SARS-CoV-2 variants. Background on the study: It was the COV1001 Ad26.COV2.S trial arm that included the donor. Intramuscularly, Ad26.COV2.S was given either once or twice, 56 days apart.

The assay was immunoSEQ multiplex PCR, and TCRdb's table has in-frame clones only and misses some. The table lists roughly 500,000 clones, around 85% of them singletons. Treatment denoted: some 20 received Ad26.COV2.S at low or high dose, single or two shots; a few received placebo; per-sample allocation not given. Repertoires come from day 63 after the first vaccine or placebo injection. This CDR3 contains 14 residues. Per germline, CDR1 KGHDR and CDR2 SFDVKD. The ends were cut back, 0 bases at V and 9 bases at J, with 11 bases in the middle. This sample comprised peripheral blood, obtained in a trial of Ad26.COV2.S vaccine versus placebo. This receptor was taken from a person between 18 and 59 years old who received the Ad26.COV2.S COVID-19 vaccine or a placebo. This chain uses TRBV24-1 with TRBJ2-1, with D unresolved. The CDR3 spells CATSDLTRPGEQFF. In DNA, the CDR3 is TGTGCCACCAGTGATTTGACCCGGCCCGGTGAGCAGTTCTTC.